Following are 22 T cell receptor beta chains from one sample sequenced in a study of response to subunit inactivated influenza vaccine. Each CDR3 protein gets one entry after TCRdb re-called the RT-PCR reads with MiXCR. The sample yields around 580,000 distinct CDR3 sequences, 12% to 15% seen once. Here the sequenced sample was PBMCs from blood, taken about 13 days after vaccination. The receptors here all came from a man aged 50 to 59 who received an inactivated influenza vaccine.

This clonotype was found a few times. A junction boundary mismatches the germline segment, possibly from a read error. The genes are TRBV2 and TRBJ1-1, with D perhaps TRBD1 (6 bases). The germline V gene has CDR1 SNHLY and CDR2 FYNNEI. The CDR3 extends over 13 amino acids. CDR3 loop: CASSEGPGGGKIF. The CDR3 DNA sequence: TGTGCCAGCAGTGAAGGGCCGGGAGGGGGAAAGATCTTT.

This rearrangement joins TRBV4-3 to TRBJ2-1; TRBD1 aligns across 8 bases. From germline, CDR1 is LGHNA and CDR2 YSLEER. This CDR3 region has 14 residues. With 0 bases clipped from V and 9 bases from J, the junction kept 4 bases outside the gene matches. Here the CDR3 reads CASSQEWTGTEQFF. CDR3 nucleotide sequence: TGCGCCAGCAGCCAAGAGTGGACAGGGACTGAGCAGTTCTTC.

The chain recombines TRBV7-9 with TRBJ2-1, with 13 bases matching TRBD2. The V segment lost 6 bases and the J segment 13 bases; nucleotides outside the gene matches: 9. This CDR3 contains 14 residues. Germline values: CDR1 SEHNR, CDR2 FQNEAQ (reference sequence). The CDR3 is CASSRGGTSGTQFF. As DNA, the CDR3 is TGTGCCAGCAGTAGAGGAGGGACTAGCGGGACTCAGTTCTTC.

This clonotype was observed a few times. This chain connects TRBV28 to TRBJ2-7, with D perhaps given as TRBD1 or TRBD2 (7 bases each). There are 14 residues in the CDR3. The ends were cut back, 6 bases at V and 7 bases at J, with 19 bases in the middle. From germline, CDR1 is MDHEN and CDR2 SYDVKM. In DNA, the CDR3 is TGTGCCAGCAGCCCGACAGGGAGGGTTCGGGAGCAGTACTTC. It specifies CASSPTGRVREQYF.

The chain's CDR3 is CASSPYGAGPTGDTQYF. CDR3 nucleotides: TGTGCCAGCAGCCCCTACGGCGCGGGACCTACGGGGGATACGCAGTATTTT. J is TRBJ2-3 and V is TRBV7-6, with a possible D match to TRBD2 (6 bases). Trimming shortened V by 5 bases and J by 6 bases, and 24 bases separated the two germline ends. The CDR3 sequence is 17 residues long. CDR1 is SGHVS and CDR2 is FNYEAQ in the germline V gene.

This clonotype has more than one count but fewer than ten. This sequence joins TRBV12-3 or TRBV12-4 and TRBJ2-3; 8 bases agree with TRBD2. This CDR3 comprises 15 residues. The V segment lost 6 bases and the J segment 1 base; nucleotides outside the gene matches: 6. The DNA of the CDR3 is TGTGCCAGCAGGCCCGGGGGGGGAGGCACAGATACGCAGTATTTT. This gives the protein CASRPGGGGTDTQYF.

V is TRBV7-2 and J is TRBJ2-1, with TRBD2 as a possible D gene (5 bases). Trimming removed 4 bases from V and 8 bases from J, with 18 bases in between. This CDR3 comprises 15 residues. Germline V CDR1 and CDR2: SGHTA, FQGNSA. As DNA, the CDR3 is TGTGCCAGCAGCTCTACCGGGATCCAGACTGATGAGCAGTTCTTC. Translated, it gives CASSSTGIQTDEQFF.

This chain connects TRBV5-1 to TRBJ2-1, with D tentatively TRBD2 (6 bases). CDR1 SGHRS and CDR2 YFSETQ come from the germline V gene. The CDR3 is 16 residues long. Between the trimmed V and J ends, which lost 1 base and 2 bases, there was a span of 13 bases. Here the CDR3 reads CASSLNPGLAYNEQFF. In DNA form, the CDR3 reads TGCGCCAGCAGCTTGAATCCGGGACTTGCCTACAATGAGCAGTTCTTC.

The chain carries TRBV24-1 and TRBJ2-6; D gene unclear. Trimming cost V 1 base and J 0 bases, with 9 bases left between them. This CDR3 is 17 amino acids long. Germline-derived CDR1 and CDR2 are KGHDR and SFDVKD. The CDR3 DNA reads as TGTGCCACCAGTGATTTAAAGCACAGCTCTGGGGCCAACGTCCTGACTTTC. The encoded protein is CATSDLKHSSGANVLTF.

Ten or more counts support this clonotype. The chain has TRBV12-3 or TRBV12-4 and TRBJ1-5; TRBD1 matches 9 bases. CDR3 length: 13 amino acids. Losses at the gene ends were 7 bases for V and 9 bases for J; bases not matched to a gene: 7. As DNA, the CDR3 is TGTGCCAGCACCCCGGGACAGGGTTCGCCCCAGCATTTT. Translation gives CASTPGQGSPQHF.

The chain couples TRBV20-1 to TRBJ1-5, with 11 nucleotides matching TRBD1. Germline V gene data show CDR1 as DFQATT and CDR2 as SNEGSKA (reference sequence). The V and J ends lost 2 bases and 4 bases, in that order; junction bases with no gene match: 4. CDR3 length equals 15 residues. The CDR3: CSARTGQGANQPQHF. As DNA, the CDR3 is TGCAGTGCTAGAACAGGACAGGGGGCAAATCAGCCCCAGCATTTT.

This clonotype came up a few times. This chain joins TRBV6-2 or TRBV6-3 and TRBJ2-3, with TRBD2 identical over 10 bases. J gave up 4 bases and V 2 bases, and 9 bases lay outside the gene matches. The CDR3 covers 17 residues. The V gene's germline CDR1 is MNHEY and CDR2 SVGEGT. CDR3 protein: CASSYDGTSEMPDTQYF. The CDR3 DNA reads as TGTGCCAGCAGTTACGACGGGACTAGCGAGATGCCAGATACGCAGTATTTT.

J is TRBJ1-2 and V is TRBV5-1, with D hard to call. This CDR3 has 14 amino acids. Germline V gives CDR1 SGHRS, CDR2 YFSETQ. Trimming took off 0 bases at V and 7 bases at J, with 13 bases between the two ends. The chain's CDR3 is CASSLDASPGGYTF. The CDR3 coding sequence is TGCGCCAGCAGCTTGGATGCCTCCCCGGGTGGCTACACCTTC.

This clonotype was counted a few times. The J gene is TRBJ1-3, the V gene TRBV29-1, with TRBD1 matching over 7 bases. The J segment lost 1 base and the V segment lost 0 bases, leaving 6 bases of the junction unmatched. The CDR3 is made up of 16 amino acids. CDR1 SQVTM and CDR2 ANQGSEA come from the germline V gene. The CDR3 sequence: CSVEEPTGWSGNTIYF. The CDR3 DNA is TGCAGCGTTGAAGAGCCGACAGGGTGGTCTGGAAACACCATATATTTT.

This clonotype has a handful of counts. V and J are TRBV6-2 or TRBV6-3 and TRBJ1-5; 9 bases are a match to TRBD1. CDR1 is MNHEY, CDR2 SVGEGT, per germline. This CDR3 spans 16 amino acids. Losses at the gene ends were 7 bases for V and 3 bases for J; bases not matched to a gene: 10. CDR3 in amino acids: CASTEGGTGYNQPQHF. The CDR3, as DNA: TGTGCCAGCACCGAAGGCGGGACAGGGTACAATCAGCCCCAGCATTTT.

The V gene is TRBV20-1, the J gene TRBJ2-1; TRBD2 is a possible D gene (6 bases). The CDR3 sequence is 15 residues long. Germline V lookup: CDR1 DFQATT, CDR2 SNEGSKA (reference sequence). The germline V and J ends were trimmed by 5 bases and 3 bases, with 17 bases remaining between them. The CDR3 here is CSAPPLRGLYNEQFF. The DNA for the CDR3 is TGCAGTGCTCCCCCCTTGCGGGGACTCTACAATGAGCAGTTCTTC.

This clonotype has just a few counts. This chain joins TRBV5-6 and TRBJ1-1, with TRBD1 matching 7 bases. V was pared by 0 bases and J by 0 bases, with 8 bases of the junction left unmatched. Germline V CDR1 and CDR2: SGHDT, YYEEEE. The CDR3 length is 17 residues. The chain's CDR3 is CASSLGRDSNMNTEAFF. The CDR3, as DNA: TGTGCCAGCAGCTTGGGCCGGGACAGCAACATGAACACTGAAGCTTTCTTT. Filled out from reference TRBV5-6 and TRBJ1-1, the complete variable domain reads DAGVTQSPTHLIKTRGQQVTLRCSPKSGHDTVSWYQQALGQGPQFIFQYYEEEERQRGNFPDRFSGHQFPNYSSELNVNALLLGDSALYLCASSLGRDSNMNTEAFFGQGTRLTVV.

This clonotype was seen only a few times. The genes are TRBV18 and TRBJ2-5, with 8 bases lining up with TRBD2. The CDR3 extends over 14 amino acids. CDR1 is KGHSH and CDR2 is LQKENI in the germline V gene. V shed 3 bases and J 6 bases; nucleotides not matched to a gene: 6. The CDR3 region is CASSPPTSGKTQYF. CDR3 DNA sequence: TGTGCCAGCTCACCGCCCACTAGCGGAAAGACCCAGTACTTC.

V is TRBV5-1 and J is TRBJ2-1; D is possibly TRBD2 (6 bases). This CDR3 contains 17 residues. The ends were cut back, 2 bases at V and 0 bases at J, with 15 bases in the middle. Germline CDR1 is SGHRS and CDR2 is YFSETQ. CDR3 sequence: CASSFRTISSSYNEQFF. CDR3 DNA: TGCGCCAGCAGCTTCCGGACTATATCGAGCTCCTACAATGAGCAGTTCTTC.

The sample holds many counts of this clonotype. The rearrangement uses TRBV20-1 and TRBJ2-5, with 7 nucleotides matching TRBD2. Germline V gene data show CDR1 as DFQATT and CDR2 as SNEGSKA (reference sequence). J gave up 2 bases and V 5 bases, and 11 bases lay outside the gene matches. This CDR3 contains 15 residues. The CDR3, as DNA: TGCAGTGCTCTCTCCCTCCGGGAGGCACAAGAGACCCAGTACTTC. Protein product: CSALSLREAQETQYF.

This sequence joins TRBV28 and TRBJ2-5, with TRBD1 identical over 7 bases. The CDR3 totals 14 residues. Looked up from germline, CDR1 is MDHEN and CDR2 is SYDVKM. V was pared by 6 bases and J by 5 bases, with 9 bases of the junction left unmatched. The CDR3 sequence: CASSPVQGRETQYF. CDR3 nucleotide sequence: TGTGCCAGCAGCCCTGTACAGGGGCGGGAGACCCAGTACTTC.

This clonotype occurred a few times. V is TRBV6-2 or TRBV6-3 and J is TRBJ2-1; 7 nucleotides line up with TRBD2. Trimming cost V 7 bases and J 2 bases; bases outside gene matches: 8. The CDR3 length is 15 residues. In germline, CDR1 is MNHEY, CDR2 SVGEGT. CDR3 DNA: TGTGCCAGCAAAATCGGGGGGACTACCTACAATGAGCAGTTCTTC. Translated: CASKIGGTTYNEQFF.